The 15 T cell receptor beta chains listed next were all sequenced from one sample in a study. TCRdb re-analysed the RT-PCR reads in MiXCR, keeping a single row per CDR3 protein. The sample has around 700,000 distinct CDR3 sequences, over 12% seen once. The material sequenced was memory CD4+ T cells from blood. Receptors originate from a female donor in good health, serving as a healthy control.

This clonotype was seen only a few times. The genes are TRBV24-1 and TRBJ2-5; D is uncertain. V shed 3 bases and J shed 2 bases, with 12 bases lying between them. Germline V CDR1 and CDR2: KGHDR, SFDVKD. The CDR3 covers 15 residues. CDR3 in amino acids: CATSDPAGRQETQYF. The CDR3 DNA sequence: TGTGCCACCAGTGATCCCGCAGGAAGGCAAGAGACCCAGTACTTC.

J is TRBJ1-4 and V is TRBV27; D is undetermined. With 6 bases removed from V and 7 bases from J, the gap between germline ends came to 15 bases. This CDR3 has 14 amino acids. Germline lookup yields CDR1 MNHEY and CDR2 SMNVEV (reference sequence). The CDR3 here is CASSRLGVGEKLFF. The CDR3 DNA sequence: TGTGCCAGCAGCCGACTCGGGGTCGGTGAAAAACTGTTTTTT. The variable domain in full, with the rest retrieved from reference TRBV27 and TRBJ1-4, is EAQVTQNPRYLITVTGKKLTVTCSQNMNHEYMSWYRQDPGLGLRQIYYSMNVEVTDKGDVPEGYKVSRKEKRNFPLILESPSPNQTSLYFCASSRLGVGEKLFFGSGTQLSVL.

Only a few counts were recorded for this clonotype. This chain connects TRBV9 to TRBJ1-5; no firm D call. Germline CDR1 SGDLS, CDR2 YYNGEE. The ends were cut back, 0 bases at V and 2 bases at J, with 12 bases in the middle. The CDR3 has 16 residues. The CDR3 DNA reads as TGTGCCAGCAGCGTAGGGCCCGGGCGGGGCAATCAGCCCCAGCATTTT. The encoded protein is CASSVGPGRGNQPQHF.

There are a few counts of this clonotype. The CDR3 region is CASSWGRPGGGTDTQYF. The CDR3 bases are TGTGCCAGCAGCTGGGGACGCCCCGGGGGGGGCACAGATACGCAGTATTTT. The V call is TRBV5-5, the J call TRBJ2-3, with 8 bases fitting TRBD2. CDR1 and CDR2 (germline): SGHKS, YYEKEE (reference sequence). CDR3 size: 17 residues. V gave up 3 bases and J gave up 1 base; unmatched junction bases: 10.

Comment on this clonotype: This may stem from a read error, because a much larger clone lies one nucleotide away. This chain links TRBV15 with TRBJ2-1; D call uncertain. Germline CDR1 is LNHNV and CDR2 is YYDKDF (reference sequence). The CDR3 length is 15 residues. CDR3 protein: CAASRSRNSYNEQFF. The DNA for the CDR3 is TGTGCCGCCAGCAGATCCAGAAATTCCTACAATGAGCAGTTCTTC. Using reference TRBV15 and TRBJ2-1 for the parts outside the CDR3, the full variable domain is DAMVIQNPRYQVTQFGKPVTLSCSQTLNHNVMYWYQQKSSQAPKLLFHYYDKDFNNEADTPDNFQSRRPNTSFCFLDIRSPGLGDTAMYLCAASRSRNSYNEQFFGPGTRLTVL.

This chain joins TRBV20-1 and TRBJ2-3; 13 nucleotides align to TRBD2. Looked up from germline, CDR1 is DFQATT and CDR2 is SNEGSKA (reference sequence). V shed 3 bases, J shed 4 bases, and the junction held 7 bases outside the gene matches. The CDR3 length is 16 residues. CDR3 amino acids: CSASPLAGGPSDTQYF. CDR3 DNA sequence: TGCAGTGCTAGCCCACTAGCGGGAGGGCCCTCAGATACGCAGTATTTT.

The CDR3 sequence: CSAWDSRYNEQFF. The CDR3 nucleotides are TGCAGTGCTTGGGACTCACGCTACAATGAGCAGTTCTTC. This chain connects TRBV20-1 to TRBJ2-1; D possibly corresponds to TRBD2 (6 bases). This CDR3 spans 13 amino acids. Trimming pared 5 bases from V and 3 bases from J, leaving 11 bases between. CDR1 and CDR2 (germline): DFQATT, SNEGSKA (reference sequence).

The table lists this clonotype with a few counts. The chain recombines TRBV28 with TRBJ2-7, with D maybe TRBD1 (6 bases). Germline loops: CDR1 MDHEN, CDR2 SYDVKM. Trimming left V 8 bases short and J 4 bases short, with 21 bases between. This CDR3 is built from 15 residues. The CDR3 loop is CASGNTGPRGYEQYF. Written as DNA, the CDR3 is TGTGCCAGCGGTAATACAGGGCCGCGCGGATACGAGCAGTACTTC.

At least ten counts were recorded for this clonotype. The J gene is TRBJ1-2, the V gene TRBV29-1, with no clear D. CDR1 is SQVTM and CDR2 is ANQGSEA in the germline V gene. This CDR3 has 12 amino acids. Trimming pared 6 bases from V and 4 bases from J, leaving 12 bases between. This chain's CDR3 is CSVHLGSYGYTF. CDR3 in DNA: TGCAGCGTCCATTTGGGTAGCTATGGCTACACCTTC. The full variable domain, completed using reference TRBV29-1 and TRBJ1-2, is SAVISQKPSRDICQRGTSLTIQCQVDSQVTMMFWYRQQPGQSLTLIATANQGSEATYESGFVIDKFPISRPNLTFSTLTVSNMSPEDSSIYLCSVHLGSYGYTFGSGTRLTVV.

This rearrangement joins TRBV5-4 to TRBJ2-2; D unclear. V lost 1 base and J 6 bases, leaving 10 bases between the germline ends. CDR3 size: 14 residues. Germline V CDR1 and CDR2: SGHNT, YYREEE (reference sequence). Here the CDR3 reads CASSLPSVPGELFF. Written as DNA, the CDR3 is TGTGCCAGCAGCTTGCCCTCGGTGCCCGGGGAGCTGTTTTTT.

This clonotype showed up just a few times. V and J are TRBV12-3 or TRBV12-4 and TRBJ2-1; TRBD2 matches at 12 bases. This CDR3 is 14 amino acids long. V shed 10 bases, J shed 4 bases, and the junction held 5 bases outside the gene matches. The CDR3 is CATATSGGYNEQFF. In DNA, the CDR3 is TGTGCCACCGCGACTAGCGGGGGATACAATGAGCAGTTCTTC.

The genes are TRBV4-1 and TRBJ2-1, with 9 bases identical to TRBD1. CDR1 is MGHRA and CDR2 is YSYEKL in the germline V gene. This CDR3 has 19 residues. Trimming at V came to 1 base and at J to 6 bases, leaving 16 bases not matched to a gene. The CDR3 reads CASSQVPGQGLELRNEQFF. The CDR3 DNA reads TGCGCCAGCAGCCAAGTCCCGGGACAGGGACTTGAGTTACGCAATGAGCAGTTCTTC.

The chain uses TRBV27 and TRBJ2-1, with 10 bases that match TRBD2. Germline CDR1 is MNHEY and CDR2 is SMNVEV (reference sequence). The CDR3 is made up of 17 amino acids. With V trimmed by 4 bases and J by 6 bases, 12 bases remained unmatched. The CDR3 loop is CASSSGPLAGAINEQFF. The CDR3 bases are TGTGCCAGCAGTTCCGGCCCTCTAGCGGGAGCTATCAATGAGCAGTTCTTC.

The chain recombines TRBV7-2 with TRBJ2-1; 11 nucleotides agree with TRBD2. The V gene end was trimmed by 4 bases and the J gene end by 8 bases; junction bases not matched to a gene: 10. This CDR3 comprises 16 residues. Germline CDR1 is SGHTA and CDR2 is FQGNSA. CDR3 nucleotides: TGTGCCAGCAGCTCGCGGGGTAGCGGGGGGGCCTATGAGCAGTTCTTC. Amino acid sequence: CASSSRGSGGAYEQFF.

V and J are TRBV15 and TRBJ2-7; D assignment may be TRBD1 or TRBD2 (6 bases each). Germline-derived CDR1 and CDR2 are LNHNV and YYDKDF (reference sequence). The V gene lost 0 bases and the J gene lost 6 bases, with 9 bases spanning the gap. This CDR3 is 13 amino acids long. CDR3 amino acids: CATSREGGREQYF. The CDR3 DNA reads TGTGCCACCAGCAGAGAAGGGGGGCGCGAGCAGTACTTC.